This T cell receptor (beta chain) was documented in a study of graft-versus-host responses after intestinal transplantation. Study-wide background: The transplants performed in recipients were multivisceral, liver-intestinal, or isolated intestinal. All recipients got anti-thymocyte globulin induction, then tacrolimus and steroids for about 3 years.

Study-wide results and caveats: Allografts carried high graft-versus-host to host-versus-graft clonal ratios in patients having graft-donor T cell macrochimerism. Peak GvH clone levels in circulation were associated with early post-transplant HvG declines.

TCRdb's copy holds only in-frame clones and misses some; the assay was immunoSEQ multiplex PCR. The repertoire consists of tens of thousands of clones, with around 96% occurring once and the leading ten covering around 0.57%. With V trimmed by 2 bases and J by 1 base, 7 bases remained unmatched. The germline CDR1 and CDR2 sequences are SEHNR and FQNEAQ (reference sequence). This CDR3 has 17 amino acids. Turning to this clone: Its antigen is unknown.

The sample here was unstimulated CD8+ T cells sorted from spleen or lymph node cells, taken before intestinal transplant. The chain joins TRBV7-9 to TRBJ2-2; 7 bases fit TRBD1. This TCR derives from a human donor who received an intestinal transplant. The CDR3 bases are TGTGCCAGCAGCTTATCACGTGACAGGGAGAACACCGGGGAGCTGTTTTTT. Residues: CASSLSRDRENTGELFF.